This note documents a single TCR beta chain sequence. Its antigen is not identified. The CDR3 has 14 amino acids. Looked up from germline, CDR1 is SGHRS and CDR2 is YFSETQ. Trimming pared 4 bases from V and 6 bases from J, leaving 17 bases between. The data are from a study of cytomegalovirus exposure and HLA in healthy donors. Overall study findings and caveats: Indistinguishable V segments such as TRBV6-2 and TRBV6-3 were excluded. Prior analysis indicated that the majority of TCR beta V segments exhibited productivity approximately 87% or approximately 30% of the time. A later analysis linked a missense DCLRE1C variant to TCR beta V- and J-gene trimming.

Nominally healthy donors were sampled, though unrecorded immune exposures were likely. With 60 Vbeta and 13 Jbeta primers, the PCR was carried out. Assay used: immunoSEQ multiplex PCR; TCRdb lists only in-frame clones, some missing. Among roughly 170,000 clones listed, 82% were seen once. This sequence was found in a male donor in good health and CMV-seronegative. V is TRBV5-1 and J is TRBJ2-7, with D possibly being TRBD1 (8 bases). Sequencing input: PBMCs. The CDR3, as DNA: TGCGCCAGCAGCCGAATGGACAGGGAGGGCGAGCAGTACTTC. Its protein product is CASSRMDREGEQYF. The full variable domain, its missing parts supplied by reference TRBV5-1 and TRBJ2-7, is KAGVTQTPRYLIKTRGQQVTLSCSPISGHRSVSWYQQTPGQGLQFLFEYFSETQRNKGNFPGRFSGRQFSNSRSEMNVSTLELGDSALYLCASSRMDREGEQYFGPGTRLTVT.